This TCR beta chain was captured in a study of T cells in women clearing cervical HPV infection. Study-level background: Donors had HPV16-related CIN3 or worse; 2 had invasive cancer. Study-level points and caveats: A classifier using richness and V gene abundances reached an AUC of more than 0.8.

TCR beta CDR3 amplified by multiplex PCR from about 1200 ng genomic DNA. The repertoire was sequenced with immunoSEQ multiplex PCR; TCRdb's copy has only in-frame clones and lacks some. The clone table shows approximately 31,000 clones, with the ten largest holding about 3.1%. About this clone itself: The antigen remains undetermined. The sequence runs out 3 residues before the end of the CDR3; the remainder is reconstructed from the germline J gene.

This CDR3 is built from 15 residues. With V trimmed by 0 bases and J by 4 bases, 5 bases remained unmatched. The germline gives CDR1 DFQATT, CDR2 SNEGSKA (reference sequence). This sequence originates from a woman between 18 and 70 years old with a cervical HPV16 infection that either progressed to CIN3+ or cleared (not recorded which). This rearrangement joins TRBV20-1 to TRBJ1-4, with TRBD1 matching 7 bases. Source material: blood buffy coat. The CDR3 DNA, read in part, is TGCAGTGCTAGAGATTTGGGACAGAGTAATGAAAAA. Translating it yields CSARDLGQSNEK. The full CDR3 protein reads CSARDLGQSNEKLFF.